The clone carrying this T cell receptor beta chain came up many times. V gave up 4 bases and J gave up 9 bases, with 9 bases separating them. CDR3 length: 12 amino acids. Germline V gives CDR1 SGHDN, CDR2 FVKESK. This sample stems from a study of T cells after yellow fever vaccination. Via MiXCR, TCRdb re-called the 5' RACE reads, giving one row per CDR3 protein. Among around 610,000 distinct CDR3 sequences listed, about 13% were seen once. This receptor was identified in a young man who received the YFV17D yellow fever vaccine. The sample in question was PBMCs, obtained on the day of the yellow fever booster vaccination. The V gene is TRBV14, the J gene TRBJ2-2, with D uncertain. Here the CDR3 reads CASSRNGRELFF. The CDR3 DNA reads TGTGCCAGCAGCCGGAACGGCCGGGAGCTGTTTTTT.